This T cell receptor beta chain appears in the sequencing data of a study of a mutant IDH1 vaccine in newly diagnosed glioma. Across the whole study: Weeks 1, 3, 5, 7, 11, 15, 19 and 23 were when patients received their eight vaccinations. There were about 62% males and roughly 40% females among treated patients, whose mean age was approximately 44 years. Patients were pretreated with radiotherapy, temozolomide, or both, mostly both.

Time point: week 11, during vaccination. Vaccine doses each comprised 300 ug of mutant IDH1 20-mer peptide, with topical imiquimod. Data came from immunoSEQ multiplex PCR; TCRdb stores just in-frame clones and leaves some out. This table has around 130,000 clones, roughly 78% appearing once. Notes on this clone: What it binds is unknown. Other DNA sequences of this sample code for an identical CDR3.

V lost 0 bases and J 3 bases, leaving 10 bases between the germline ends. This CDR3 region has 14 residues. Per the germline V gene, CDR1 is SGDLS and CDR2 is YYNGEE. The study, taken as a whole, reports: A vaccine-induced immune response developed in roughly 93% of the patients.

This chain links TRBV9 with TRBJ2-7, with D possibly called TRBD1 or TRBD2 (5 bases each). Sequenced material: PBMCs, taken from a glioma patient whose treatment included an IDH1 peptide vaccine. The sequence was collected from a man in his forties with glioma. CDR3 residues: CASSVATGGYEQYF. CDR3 bases: TGTGCCAGCAGCGTAGCTACAGGAGGCTACGAGCAGTACTTC.